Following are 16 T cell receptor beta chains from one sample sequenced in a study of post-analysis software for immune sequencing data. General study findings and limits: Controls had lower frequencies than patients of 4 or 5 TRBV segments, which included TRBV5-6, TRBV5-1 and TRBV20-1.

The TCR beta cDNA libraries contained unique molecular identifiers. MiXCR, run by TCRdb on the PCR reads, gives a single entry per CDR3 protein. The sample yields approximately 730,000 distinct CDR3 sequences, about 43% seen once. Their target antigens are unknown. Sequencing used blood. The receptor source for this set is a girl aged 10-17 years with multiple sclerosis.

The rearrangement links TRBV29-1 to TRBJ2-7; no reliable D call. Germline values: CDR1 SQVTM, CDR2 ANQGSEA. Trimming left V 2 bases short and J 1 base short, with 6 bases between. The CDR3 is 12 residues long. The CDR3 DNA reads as TGCAGCGTTGAATCTAGTTCCTACGAGCAGTACTTC. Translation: CSVESSSYEQYF.

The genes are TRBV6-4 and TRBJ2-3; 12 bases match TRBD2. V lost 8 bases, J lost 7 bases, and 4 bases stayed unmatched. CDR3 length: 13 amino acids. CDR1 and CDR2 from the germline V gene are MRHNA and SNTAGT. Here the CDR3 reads CASSSGRAYTQYF. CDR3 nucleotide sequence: TGTGCCAGCTCTAGCGGGAGGGCCTATACGCAGTATTTT.

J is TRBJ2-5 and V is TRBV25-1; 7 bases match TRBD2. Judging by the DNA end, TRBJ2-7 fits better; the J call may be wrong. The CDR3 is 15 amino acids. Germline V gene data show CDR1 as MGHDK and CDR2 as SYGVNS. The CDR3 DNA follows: TGTGCCAGCTGGGTGACGAGCGGGAAGTGGCACGAGCAGTACTTC. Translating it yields CASWVTSGKWHEQYF.

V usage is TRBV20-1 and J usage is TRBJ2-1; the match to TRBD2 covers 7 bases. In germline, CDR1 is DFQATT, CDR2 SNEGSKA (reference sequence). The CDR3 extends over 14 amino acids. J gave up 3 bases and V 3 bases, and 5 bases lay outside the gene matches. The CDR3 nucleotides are TGCAGTGCTAGTGACCTAGCGGACTACAATGAGCAGTTCTTC. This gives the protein CSASDLADYNEQFF.

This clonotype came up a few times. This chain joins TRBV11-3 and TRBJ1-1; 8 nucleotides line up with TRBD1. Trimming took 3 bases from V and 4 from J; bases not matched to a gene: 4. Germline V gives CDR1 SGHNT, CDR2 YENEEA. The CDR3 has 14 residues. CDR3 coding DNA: TGTGCCAGCAGCTTGACAGGGGCGGGCACTGAAGCTTTCTTT. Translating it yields CASSLTGAGTEAFF.

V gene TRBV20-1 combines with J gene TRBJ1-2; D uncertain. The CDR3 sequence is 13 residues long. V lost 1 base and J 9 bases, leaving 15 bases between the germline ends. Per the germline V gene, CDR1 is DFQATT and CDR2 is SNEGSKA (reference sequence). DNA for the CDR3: TGCAGTGCTAGAGCCAACCCGACTAGTCGCTACACCTTC. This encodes CSARANPTSRYTF.

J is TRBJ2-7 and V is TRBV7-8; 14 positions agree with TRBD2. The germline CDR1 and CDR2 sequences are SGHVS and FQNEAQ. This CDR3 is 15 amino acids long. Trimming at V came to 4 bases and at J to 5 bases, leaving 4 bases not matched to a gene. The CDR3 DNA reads TGTGCCAGCAGCTGGGGGACTAGCGGGAGCAACGAGCAGTACTTC. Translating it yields CASSWGTSGSNEQYF.

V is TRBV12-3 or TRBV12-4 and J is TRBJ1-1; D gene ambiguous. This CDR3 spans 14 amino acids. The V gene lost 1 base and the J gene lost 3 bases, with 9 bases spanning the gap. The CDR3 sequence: CASSLGASYTEAFF. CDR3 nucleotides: TGTGCCAGCAGTTTAGGGGCGAGCTACACTGAAGCTTTCTTT.

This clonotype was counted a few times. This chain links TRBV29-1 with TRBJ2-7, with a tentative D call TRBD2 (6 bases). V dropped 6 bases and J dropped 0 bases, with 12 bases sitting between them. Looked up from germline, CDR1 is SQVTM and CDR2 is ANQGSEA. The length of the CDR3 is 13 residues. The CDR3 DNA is TGCAGCGTCGGGGGACCCTTCTCCTACGAGCAGTACTTC. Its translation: CSVGGPFSYEQYF.

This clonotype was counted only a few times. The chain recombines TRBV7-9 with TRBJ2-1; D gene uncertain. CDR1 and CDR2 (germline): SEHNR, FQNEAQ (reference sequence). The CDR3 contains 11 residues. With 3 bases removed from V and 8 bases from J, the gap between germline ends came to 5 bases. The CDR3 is CASSFSDEQFF. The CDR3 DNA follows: TGTGCCAGCAGCTTCTCAGATGAGCAGTTCTTC.

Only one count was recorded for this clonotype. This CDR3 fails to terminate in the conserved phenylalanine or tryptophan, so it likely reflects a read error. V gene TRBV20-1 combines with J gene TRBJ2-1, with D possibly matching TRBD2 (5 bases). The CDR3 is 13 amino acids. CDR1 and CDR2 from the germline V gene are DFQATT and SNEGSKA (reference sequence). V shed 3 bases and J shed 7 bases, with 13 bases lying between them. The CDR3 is CSARLTSWNEQFL. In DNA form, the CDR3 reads TGCAGTGCTAGGCTAACTAGTTGGAATGAGCAGTTCTTA.

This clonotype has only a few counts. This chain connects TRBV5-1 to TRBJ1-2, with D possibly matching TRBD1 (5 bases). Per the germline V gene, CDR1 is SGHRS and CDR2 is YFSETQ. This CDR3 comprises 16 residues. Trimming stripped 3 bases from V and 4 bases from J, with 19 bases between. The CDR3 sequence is CASSSLQTDKAYGYTF. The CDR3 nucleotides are TGCGCCAGCAGCTCGCTACAGACGGACAAGGCCTATGGCTACACCTTC.

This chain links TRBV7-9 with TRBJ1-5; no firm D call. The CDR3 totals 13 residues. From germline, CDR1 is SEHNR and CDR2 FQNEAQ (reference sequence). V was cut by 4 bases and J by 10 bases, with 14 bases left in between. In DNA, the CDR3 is TGTGCCAGCAGCTCCGACCACGGCCTCCCCCAGCATTTT. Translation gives CASSSDHGLPQHF.

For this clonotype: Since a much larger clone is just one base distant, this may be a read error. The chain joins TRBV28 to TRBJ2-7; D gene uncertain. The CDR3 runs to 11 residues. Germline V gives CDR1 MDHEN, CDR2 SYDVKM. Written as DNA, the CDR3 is TGTGCCAGCAGTAAGAGATTCGAGCGGTACTTC. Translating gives CASSKRFERYF.

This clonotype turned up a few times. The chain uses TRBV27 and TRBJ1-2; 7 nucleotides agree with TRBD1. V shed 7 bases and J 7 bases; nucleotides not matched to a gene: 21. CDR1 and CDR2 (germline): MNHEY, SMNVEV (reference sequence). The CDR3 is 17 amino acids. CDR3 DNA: TGTGCCAGCACCAGCTCCGGGGCAGGGGGGGCCTGGCGTGGCTACACCTTC. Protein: CASTSSGAGGAWRGYTF.

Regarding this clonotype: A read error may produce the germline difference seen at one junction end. Here the CDR3 DNA reads TGTGCCAACAGCTTAACCAGGCCCGGGGAGCTGTTTTTT. It translates to CANSLTRPGELFF. This rearrangement joins TRBV7-3 to TRBJ2-2; D unresolved. The CDR3 has 13 residues. Germline CDR1 and CDR2: SGHTA and FQGTGA.